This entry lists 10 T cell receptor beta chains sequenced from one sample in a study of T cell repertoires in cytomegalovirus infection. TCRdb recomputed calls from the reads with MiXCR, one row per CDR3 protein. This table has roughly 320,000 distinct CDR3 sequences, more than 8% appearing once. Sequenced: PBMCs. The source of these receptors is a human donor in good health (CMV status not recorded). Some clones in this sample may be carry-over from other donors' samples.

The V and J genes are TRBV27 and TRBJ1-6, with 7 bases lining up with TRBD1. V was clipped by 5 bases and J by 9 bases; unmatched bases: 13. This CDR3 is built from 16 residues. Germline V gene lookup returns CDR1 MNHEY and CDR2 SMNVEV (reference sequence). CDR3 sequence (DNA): TGTGCCAGCAGTCTACCCCCAGGGGGGGGCAGTTCACCCCTCCACTTT. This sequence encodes CASSLPPGGGSSPLHF.

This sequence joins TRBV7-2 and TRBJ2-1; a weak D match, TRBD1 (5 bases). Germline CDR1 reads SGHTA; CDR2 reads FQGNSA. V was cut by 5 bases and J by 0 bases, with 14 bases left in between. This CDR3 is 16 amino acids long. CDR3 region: CASSRRQPNSYNEQFF. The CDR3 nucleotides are TGTGCCAGCAGCAGGCGACAGCCGAACTCCTACAATGAGCAGTTCTTC.

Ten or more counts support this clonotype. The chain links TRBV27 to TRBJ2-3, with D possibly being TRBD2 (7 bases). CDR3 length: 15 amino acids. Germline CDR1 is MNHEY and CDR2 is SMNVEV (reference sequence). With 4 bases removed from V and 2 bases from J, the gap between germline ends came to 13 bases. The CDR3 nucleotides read TGTGCCAGCAGTTCACGGGGGGCCCCCACAGATACGCAGTATTTT. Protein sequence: CASSSRGAPTDTQYF.

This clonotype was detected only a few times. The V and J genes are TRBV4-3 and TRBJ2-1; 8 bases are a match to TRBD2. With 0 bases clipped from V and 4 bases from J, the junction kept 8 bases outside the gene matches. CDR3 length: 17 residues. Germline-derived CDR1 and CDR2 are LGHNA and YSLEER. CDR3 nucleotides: TGCGCCAGCAGCCAAGATAGCGGGGCTAGACCTTACAATGAGCAGTTCTTC. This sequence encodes CASSQDSGARPYNEQFF.

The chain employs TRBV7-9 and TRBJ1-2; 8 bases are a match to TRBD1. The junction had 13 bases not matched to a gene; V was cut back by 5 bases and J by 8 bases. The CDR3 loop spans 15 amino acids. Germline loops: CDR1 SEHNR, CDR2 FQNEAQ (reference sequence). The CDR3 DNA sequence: TGTGCCAGCAGCCATCCGACAGGGGCCCTTGAAGGCTACACCTTC. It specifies CASSHPTGALEGYTF.

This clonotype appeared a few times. CDR3 sequence: CASSLRGEELFF. CDR3 in DNA: TGTGCCAGCAGCTTACGTGGGGAAGAGCTGTTTTTT. The rearrangement links TRBV11-3 to TRBJ2-2; D gene ambiguous. Germline lookup yields CDR1 SGHNT and CDR2 YENEEA. The V and J ends lost 2 bases and 11 bases respectively, with 9 bases between them. The CDR3 consists of 12 residues.

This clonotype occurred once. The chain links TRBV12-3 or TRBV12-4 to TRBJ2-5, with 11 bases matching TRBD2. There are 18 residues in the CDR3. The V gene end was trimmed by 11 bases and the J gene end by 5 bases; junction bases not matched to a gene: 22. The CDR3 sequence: CAGSPGRLAGGGGETQYF. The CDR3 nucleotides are TGTGCCGGCTCCCCGGGGCGGCTAGCGGGAGGAGGCGGGGAGACCCAGTACTTC.

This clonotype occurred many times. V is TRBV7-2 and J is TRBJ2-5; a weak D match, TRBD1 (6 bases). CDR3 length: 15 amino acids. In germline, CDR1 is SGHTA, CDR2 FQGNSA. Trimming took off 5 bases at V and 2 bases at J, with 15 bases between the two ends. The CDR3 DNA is TGTGCCAGCAGCGCTAGGACAGATACTCAAGAGACCCAGTACTTC. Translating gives CASSARTDTQETQYF. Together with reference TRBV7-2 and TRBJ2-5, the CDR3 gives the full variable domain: GAGVSQSPSNKVTEKGKDVELRCDPISGHTALYWYRQSLGQGLEFLIYFQGNSAPDKSGLPSDRFSAERTGGSVSTLTIQRTQQEDSAVYLCASSARTDTQETQYFGPGTRLLVL.

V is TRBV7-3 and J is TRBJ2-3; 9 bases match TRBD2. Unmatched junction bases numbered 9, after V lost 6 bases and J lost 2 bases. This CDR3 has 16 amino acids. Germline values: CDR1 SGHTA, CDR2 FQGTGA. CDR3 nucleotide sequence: TGTGCCAGCAGAAAAGGGGCTAGCGGGAACACAGATACGCAGTATTTT. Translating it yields CASRKGASGNTDTQYF.

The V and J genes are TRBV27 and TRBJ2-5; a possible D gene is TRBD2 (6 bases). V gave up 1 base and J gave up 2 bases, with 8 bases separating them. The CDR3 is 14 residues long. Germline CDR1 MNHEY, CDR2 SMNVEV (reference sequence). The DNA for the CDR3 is TGTGCCAGCAGTTTATGGCGGGATCAAGAGACCCAGTACTTC. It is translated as CASSLWRDQETQYF.